Listed below are T cell receptor beta chains from one sample, sequenced in a study of shared T cell receptors in the human thymus. The data were produced by immunoSEQ multiplex PCR, yet TCRdb's version contains in-frame clones alone and is incomplete. The top ten hold more than 0.01% of the sample, which has approximately 730,000 clones, 70% to 90% seen once. The same data also contributed to another study, on human thymus T cells.

Sequenced input: thymocytes. The source of these receptors is a girl under three years old with a congenital heart defect. Each CDR3 is given with its conserved first and last residue. Each record gives: clone size, J gene, V gene, D gene, CDR3 DNA, CDR3 protein. The D gene is left open where the match is weak. Size values are once, few and many counts, or a class for expanded clones, and some rows have none.

abundance: .; j_gene: TRBJ1-2; v_gene: TRBV5-6; d_gene: .; CDR3nt: TGTGCCAGCAGCTTGTTGACACCCGTCGGCTACACCTTC; CDR3aa: CASSLLTPVGYTF
abundance: once; j_gene: TRBJ1-2; v_gene: TRBV5-1; d_gene: TRBD1; CDR3nt: TGCGCCAGCAGCTTGGTAGGGACAGCTAACTATGGCTACACCTTC; CDR3aa: CASSLVGTANYGYTF
abundance: .; j_gene: TRBJ2-7; v_gene: TRBV7-3; d_gene: .; CDR3nt: TGTGCCAGCAGCTTAAGTCACAGATACGAGCAGTACTTC; CDR3aa: CASSLSHRYEQYF
abundance: .; j_gene: TRBJ1-5; v_gene: TRBV7-8; d_gene: TRBD1; CDR3nt: TGTGCCAGCAGCTTCAGGGGGTCTGTTAAGCCCCAGCATTTT; CDR3aa: CASSFRGSVKPQHF
abundance: .; j_gene: TRBJ2-1; v_gene: TRBV10-3; d_gene: .; CDR3nt: TGTGCCATCGGGTTGGCGGAAAATGAGCAGTTCTTC; CDR3aa: CAIGLAENEQFF
abundance: once; j_gene: TRBJ1-1; v_gene: TRBV7-8; d_gene: TRBD1; CDR3nt: TGTGCCAGCAGCCCACGAGTCCGGACAGGGGTGAACACTGAAGCTTTCTTT; CDR3aa: CASSPRVRTGVNTEAFF
abundance: .; j_gene: TRBJ2-1; v_gene: TRBV5-6; d_gene: .; CDR3nt: TGTGCCATCTCCAATGAGGGCCGTAACAATGAGCAGTTCTTC; CDR3aa: CAISNEGRNNEQFF
abundance: .; j_gene: TRBJ2-2; v_gene: TRBV10-3; d_gene: TRBD2; CDR3nt: TGTGCCACCCGACTAGCGGAAGGAACCGGGGAGCTGTTTTTT; CDR3aa: CATRLAEGTGELFF
abundance: .; j_gene: TRBJ1-5; v_gene: TRBV4-1; d_gene: TRBD1; CDR3nt: TGCGCCAGCAGCCAAGATCGAGACAGGGACAATCAGCCCCAGCATTTT; CDR3aa: CASSQDRDRDNQPQHF
abundance: .; j_gene: TRBJ1-5; v_gene: TRBV27; d_gene: TRBD1; CDR3nt: TGTGCCAGCAGTCCCCTCGGGGGACAGTATAGCAATCAGCCCCAGCATTTT; CDR3aa: CASSPLGGQYSNQPQHF
abundance: .; j_gene: TRBJ2-1; v_gene: TRBV19; d_gene: TRBD2; CDR3nt: TGTGCCAGTATAGCCATGCCTAGCGGGGGGGAGGACAATGAGCAGTTCTTC; CDR3aa: CASIAMPSGGEDNEQFF
abundance: once; j_gene: TRBJ2-1; v_gene: TRBV6-1; d_gene: TRBD2; CDR3nt: TGTGCCAGCAGTGAATGCGGGGGCGGACTAGCGGGGGGGTACAATGAGCAGTTCTTC; CDR3aa: CASSECGGGLAGGYNEQFF
abundance: .; j_gene: TRBJ2-7; v_gene: TRBV11-2; d_gene: TRBD1; CDR3nt: TGTGCCAGCAGCCCCTGGACAGGGGGCCAAAACTACGAGCAGTACTTC; CDR3aa: CASSPWTGGQNYEQYF
abundance: .; j_gene: TRBJ1-5; v_gene: TRBV27; d_gene: .; CDR3nt: TGTGCCAGCAGTTTAGTTTATCGGGGAATGGTTGATCAGCCCCAGCATTTT; CDR3aa: CASSLVYRGMVDQPQHF
abundance: .; j_gene: TRBJ1-4; v_gene: TRBV10-3; d_gene: .; CDR3nt: TGTGCCATCAGTCCAGGGGTAACTAATGAAAAACTGTTTTTT; CDR3aa: CAISPGVTNEKLFF
abundance: once; j_gene: TRBJ2-3; v_gene: TRBV29-1; d_gene: TRBD2; CDR3nt: TGCAGCGTTGGTGGGGGGGGTAGCACAGATACGCAGTATTTT; CDR3aa: CSVGGGGSTDTQYF
abundance: .; j_gene: TRBJ1-1; v_gene: TRBV2; d_gene: TRBD1; CDR3nt: TGTGCCAGCAGACACAGGGGGCGGGACACTGAAGCTTTCTTT; CDR3aa: CASRHRGRDTEAFF
abundance: once; j_gene: TRBJ2-7; v_gene: TRBV2; d_gene: .; CDR3nt: TGTGCCAGCAGTCTACACGGACTCTCCTACGAGCAGTACTTC; CDR3aa: CASSLHGLSYEQYF
abundance: .; j_gene: TRBJ1-6; v_gene: TRBV4-3; d_gene: TRBD1; CDR3nt: TGCGCCAGCAGCCAAGATAGGACAGGGGGCGATTCACCCCTCCACTTT; CDR3aa: CASSQDRTGGDSPLHF
abundance: .; j_gene: TRBJ1-5; v_gene: TRBV5-6; d_gene: .; CDR3nt: TGTGCCAGCAGCTTGGGAGTGGGGGGTCAGCCCCAGCATTTT; CDR3aa: CASSLGVGGQPQHF
abundance: .; j_gene: TRBJ2-7; v_gene: TRBV10-2; d_gene: .; CDR3nt: TGCGCCAGCAGAGCCATTTACGAGCAGTACTTC; CDR3aa: CASRAIYEQYF
abundance: few; j_gene: TRBJ2-2; v_gene: TRBV5-1; d_gene: .; CDR3nt: TGCGCCAGCAGGCACGGGACATTGAACACCGGGGAGCTGTTTTTT; CDR3aa: CASRHGTLNTGELFF
abundance: few; j_gene: TRBJ2-1; v_gene: TRBV14; d_gene: TRBD2; CDR3nt: TGTGCCAGCAGCCAAGGGTACGGGGGGGCCCTTACTATCTTC; CDR3aa: CASSQGYGGALTIF